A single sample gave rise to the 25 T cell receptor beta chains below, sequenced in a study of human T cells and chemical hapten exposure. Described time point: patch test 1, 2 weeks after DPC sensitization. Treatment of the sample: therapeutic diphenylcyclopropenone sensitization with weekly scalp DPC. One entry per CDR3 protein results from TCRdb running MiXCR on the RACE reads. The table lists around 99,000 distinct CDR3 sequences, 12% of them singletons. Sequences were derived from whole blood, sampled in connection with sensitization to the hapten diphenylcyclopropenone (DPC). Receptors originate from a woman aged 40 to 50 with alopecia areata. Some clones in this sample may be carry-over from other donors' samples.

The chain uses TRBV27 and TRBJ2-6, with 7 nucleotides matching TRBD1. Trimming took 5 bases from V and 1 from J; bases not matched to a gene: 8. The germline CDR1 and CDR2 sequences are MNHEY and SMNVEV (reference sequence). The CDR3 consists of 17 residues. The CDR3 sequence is CASSNGQAGSGANVLTF. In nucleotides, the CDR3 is TGTGCCAGCAGTAACGGACAGGCCGGGTCTGGGGCCAACGTCCTGACTTTC.

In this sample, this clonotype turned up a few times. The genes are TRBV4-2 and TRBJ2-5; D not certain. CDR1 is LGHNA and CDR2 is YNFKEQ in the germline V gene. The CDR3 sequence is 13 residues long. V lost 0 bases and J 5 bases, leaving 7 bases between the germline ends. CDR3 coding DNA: TGTGCCAGCAGCCAAGACGAATTTGAGACCCAGTACTTC. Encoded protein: CASSQDEFETQYF.

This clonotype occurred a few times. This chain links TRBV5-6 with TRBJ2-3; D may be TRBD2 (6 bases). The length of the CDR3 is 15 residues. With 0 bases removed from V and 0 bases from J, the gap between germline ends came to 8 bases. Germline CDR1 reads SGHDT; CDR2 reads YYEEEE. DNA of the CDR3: TGTGCCAGCAGCTTGGTCGGGGGTAGCACAGATACGCAGTATTTT. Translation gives CASSLVGGSTDTQYF.

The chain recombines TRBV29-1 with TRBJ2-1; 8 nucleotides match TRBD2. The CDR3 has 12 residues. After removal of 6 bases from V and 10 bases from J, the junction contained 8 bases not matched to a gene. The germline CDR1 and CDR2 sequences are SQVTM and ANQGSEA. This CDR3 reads CSVTLGGGEQFF. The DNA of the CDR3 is TGCAGCGTGACCCTTGGCGGGGGGGAGCAGTTCTTC.

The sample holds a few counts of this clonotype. CDR3 sequence: CASSPYPQRVKNSGNTIYF. The CDR3 DNA sequence: TGTGCCAGCAGTCCGTATCCTCAACGGGTGAAGAACTCTGGAAACACCATATATTTT. The chain couples TRBV6-2 or TRBV6-3 to TRBJ1-3; no definite D call. From germline, CDR1 is MNHEY and CDR2 SVGEGT. This CDR3 region has 19 residues. Trimming shortened V by 5 bases and J by 0 bases, and 23 bases separated the two germline ends.

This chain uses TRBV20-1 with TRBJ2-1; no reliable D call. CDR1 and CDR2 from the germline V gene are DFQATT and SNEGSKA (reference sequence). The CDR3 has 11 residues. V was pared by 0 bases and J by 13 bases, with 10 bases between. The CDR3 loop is CSARDPPRQFF. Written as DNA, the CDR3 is TGCAGTGCTAGAGATCCACCCAGACAGTTCTTC.

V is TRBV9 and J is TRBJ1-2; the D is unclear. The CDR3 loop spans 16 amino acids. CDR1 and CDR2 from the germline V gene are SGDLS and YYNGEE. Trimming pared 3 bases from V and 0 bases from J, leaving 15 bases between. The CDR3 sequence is CASSAGNARANYGYTF. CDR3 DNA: TGTGCCAGCAGCGCCGGAAATGCCCGAGCTAACTATGGCTACACCTTC.

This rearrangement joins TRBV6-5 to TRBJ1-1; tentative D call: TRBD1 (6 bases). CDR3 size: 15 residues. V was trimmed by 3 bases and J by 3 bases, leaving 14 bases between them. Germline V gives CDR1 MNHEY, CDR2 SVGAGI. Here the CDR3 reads CASSYFPGVDTEAFF. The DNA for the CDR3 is TGTGCCAGCAGTTATTTCCCAGGGGTGGACACTGAAGCTTTCTTT.

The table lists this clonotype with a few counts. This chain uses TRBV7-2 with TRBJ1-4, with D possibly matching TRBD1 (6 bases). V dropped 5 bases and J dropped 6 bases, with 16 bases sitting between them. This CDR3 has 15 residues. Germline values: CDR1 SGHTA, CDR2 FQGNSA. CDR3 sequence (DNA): TGTGCCAGCAGCAGAGGGGGGAGGGACTATGAAAAACTGTTTTTT. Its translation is CASSRGGRDYEKLFF.

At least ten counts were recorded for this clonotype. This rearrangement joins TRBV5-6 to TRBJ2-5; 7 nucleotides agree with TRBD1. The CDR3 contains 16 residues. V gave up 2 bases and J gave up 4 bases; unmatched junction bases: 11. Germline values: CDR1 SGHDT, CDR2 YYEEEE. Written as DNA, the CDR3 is TGTGCCAGCAGCTTCTGGTATCGACAGGGAAGAGAGACCCAGTACTTC. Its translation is CASSFWYRQGRETQYF.

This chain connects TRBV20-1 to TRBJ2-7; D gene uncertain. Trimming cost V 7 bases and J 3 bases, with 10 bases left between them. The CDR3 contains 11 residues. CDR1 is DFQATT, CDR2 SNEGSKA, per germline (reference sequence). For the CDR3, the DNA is TGCAGTGTTAGCCCGCTCTACGAGCAGTACTTC. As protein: CSVSPLYEQYF.

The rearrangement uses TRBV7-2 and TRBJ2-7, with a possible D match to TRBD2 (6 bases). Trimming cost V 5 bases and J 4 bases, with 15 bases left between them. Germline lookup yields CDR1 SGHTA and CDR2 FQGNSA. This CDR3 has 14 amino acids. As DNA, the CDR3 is TGTGCCAGCAGCCATACCGGCGGGATGTACGAGCAGTACTTC. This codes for CASSHTGGMYEQYF. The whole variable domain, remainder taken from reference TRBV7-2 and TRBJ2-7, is GAGVSQSPSNKVTEKGKDVELRCDPISGHTALYWYRQSLGQGLEFLIYFQGNSAPDKSGLPSDRFSAERTGGSVSTLTIQRTQQEDSAVYLCASSHTGGMYEQYFGPGTRLTVT.

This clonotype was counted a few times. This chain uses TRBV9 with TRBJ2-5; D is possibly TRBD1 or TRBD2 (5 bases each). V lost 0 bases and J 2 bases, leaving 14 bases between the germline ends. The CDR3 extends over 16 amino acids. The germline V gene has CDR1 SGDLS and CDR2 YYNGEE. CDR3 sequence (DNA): TGTGCCAGCAGCGTAGCTACGGGGCGGAGGCAAGAGACCCAGTACTTC. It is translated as CASSVATGRRQETQYF.

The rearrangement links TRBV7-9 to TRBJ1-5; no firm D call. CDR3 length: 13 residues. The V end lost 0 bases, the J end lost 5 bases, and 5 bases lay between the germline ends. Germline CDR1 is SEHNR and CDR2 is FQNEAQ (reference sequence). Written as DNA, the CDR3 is TGTGCCAGCAGCTTAGCCCAAGATCAGCCCCAGCATTTT. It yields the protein CASSLAQDQPQHF.

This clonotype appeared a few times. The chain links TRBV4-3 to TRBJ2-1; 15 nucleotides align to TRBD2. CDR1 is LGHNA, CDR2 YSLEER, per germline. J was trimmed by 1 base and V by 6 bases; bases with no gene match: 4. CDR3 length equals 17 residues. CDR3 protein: CASRTGLAGGSYNEQFF. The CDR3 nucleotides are TGCGCCAGCAGAACAGGACTAGCGGGAGGGTCCTACAATGAGCAGTTCTTC.

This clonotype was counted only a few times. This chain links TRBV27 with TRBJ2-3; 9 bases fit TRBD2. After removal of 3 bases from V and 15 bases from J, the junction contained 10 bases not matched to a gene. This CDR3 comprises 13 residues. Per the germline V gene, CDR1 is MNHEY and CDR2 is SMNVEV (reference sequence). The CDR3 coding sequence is TGTGCCAGCAGTTTGGGGGTAGCGGGAGTGATTTATTTT. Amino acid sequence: CASSLGVAGVIYF.

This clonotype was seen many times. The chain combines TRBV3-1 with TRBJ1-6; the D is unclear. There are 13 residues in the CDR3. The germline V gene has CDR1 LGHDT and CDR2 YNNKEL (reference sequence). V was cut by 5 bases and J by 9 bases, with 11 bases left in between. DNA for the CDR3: TGTGCCAGCAGCTACTCCGCTGGTTCACCCCTCCACTTT. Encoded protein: CASSYSAGSPLHF.

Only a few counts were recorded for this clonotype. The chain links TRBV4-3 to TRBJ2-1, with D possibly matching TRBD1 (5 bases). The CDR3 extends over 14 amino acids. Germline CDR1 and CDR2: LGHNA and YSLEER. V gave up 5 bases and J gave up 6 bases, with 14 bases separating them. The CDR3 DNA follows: TGCGCCAGCAGCTTTAGTCCAACAGGCAATGAGCAGTTCTTC. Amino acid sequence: CASSFSPTGNEQFF.

Here the CDR3 DNA reads TGTGCCAGCAGCCAAGAGAGGCACCCCTCCGGGGCTTTCTTT. This encodes CASSQERHPSGAFF. The chain uses TRBV4-2 and TRBJ1-1; no definite D call. V shed 0 bases and J shed 11 bases, with 16 bases lying between them. From germline, CDR1 is LGHNA and CDR2 YNFKEQ. The CDR3 covers 14 residues.

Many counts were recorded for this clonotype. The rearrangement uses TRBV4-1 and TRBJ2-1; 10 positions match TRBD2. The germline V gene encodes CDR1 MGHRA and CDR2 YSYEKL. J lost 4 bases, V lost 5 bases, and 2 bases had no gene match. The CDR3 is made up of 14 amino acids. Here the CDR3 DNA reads TGCGCCAGCAGCACGGGACTAGCGTACAATGAGCAGTTCTTC. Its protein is CASSTGLAYNEQFF.

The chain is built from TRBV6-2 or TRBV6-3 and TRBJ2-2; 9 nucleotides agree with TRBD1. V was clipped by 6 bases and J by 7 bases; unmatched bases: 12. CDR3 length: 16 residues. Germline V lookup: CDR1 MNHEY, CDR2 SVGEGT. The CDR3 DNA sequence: TGTGCCAGCAGCTCAACAGGGGGCCAAGGGCGCGGGGAGCTGTTTTTT. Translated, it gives CASSSTGGQGRGELFF.

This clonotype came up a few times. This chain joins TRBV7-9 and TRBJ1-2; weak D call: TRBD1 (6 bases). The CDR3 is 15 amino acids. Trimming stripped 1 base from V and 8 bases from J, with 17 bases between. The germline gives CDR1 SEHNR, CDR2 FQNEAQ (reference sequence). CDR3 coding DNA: TGTGCCAGCAGCTTAGGCGGGTTGACAGGCGGAGGCTACACCTTC. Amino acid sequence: CASSLGGLTGGGYTF.

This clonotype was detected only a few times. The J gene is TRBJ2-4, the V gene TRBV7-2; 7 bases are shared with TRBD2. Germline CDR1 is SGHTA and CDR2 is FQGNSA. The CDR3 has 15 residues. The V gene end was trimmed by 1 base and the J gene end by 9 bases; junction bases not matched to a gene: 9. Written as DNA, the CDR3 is TGTGCCAGCAGCTTAGGGGGAGGGGTCCCCGGCATTCAGTACTTC. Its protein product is CASSLGGGVPGIQYF.

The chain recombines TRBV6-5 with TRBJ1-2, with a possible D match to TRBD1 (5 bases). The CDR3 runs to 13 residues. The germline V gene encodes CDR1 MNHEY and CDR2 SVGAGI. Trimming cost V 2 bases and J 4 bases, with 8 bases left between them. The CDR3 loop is CASSYDSFYGYTF. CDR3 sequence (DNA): TGTGCCAGCAGTTACGACAGTTTCTATGGCTACACCTTC.

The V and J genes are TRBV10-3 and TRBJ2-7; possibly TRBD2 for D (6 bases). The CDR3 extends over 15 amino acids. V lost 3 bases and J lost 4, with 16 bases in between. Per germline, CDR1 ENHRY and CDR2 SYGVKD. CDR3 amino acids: CAISDGTRRGYEQYF. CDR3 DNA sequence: TGTGCCATCAGTGATGGGACCCGGAGGGGTTACGAGCAGTACTTC.